These 20 T cell receptor beta chains were sequenced from one sample in a study of T cell responses to AZD1222 COVID-19 vaccine. The table came from immunoSEQ multiplex PCR; TCRdb's copy has only in-frame clones and leaves some out. The table shows 150,000 to 180,000 clones, with roughly 90% occurring only once. The sequences come from peripheral blood, collected on day 0 of AZD1222 vaccination. The receptors shown here come from an adult in good health.

The CDR3 DNA sequence: TGTGCCAGCAGTTTAGGGGATTCCTCCTACGAGCAGTACTTC. Encoded protein: CASSLGDSSYEQYF. The rearrangement links TRBV27 to TRBJ2-7; D unresolved. The CDR3 runs to 14 residues. V gave up 2 bases and J gave up 0 bases, with 8 bases separating them. In germline, CDR1 is MNHEY, CDR2 SMNVEV (reference sequence).

This clone was observed once. Additional DNA sequences in this sample encode the identical CDR3. The V and J genes are TRBV3-1 (or the pseudogene TRBV3-2) and TRBJ1-4, with 9 positions matching TRBD1. V shed 1 base and J 7 bases; nucleotides not matched to a gene: 7. This CDR3 region has 16 residues. The germline V gene has CDR1 LGHDT and CDR2 YNNKEL (reference sequence). The CDR3 DNA follows: TGTGCCAGCAGCCAAGGACCGGGACAGGGTAGTGAAAAACTGTTTTTT. This codes for CASSQGPGQGSEKLFF.

The rearrangement joins TRBV5-6 to TRBJ2-3; weak D call: TRBD1 (5 bases). V lost 2 bases, J lost 9 bases, and 10 bases lay in between. Germline CDR1 SGHDT, CDR2 YYEEEE. The length of the CDR3 is 12 residues. CDR3 sequence: CASSLGAATQYF. The CDR3 nucleotides read TGTGCCAGCAGCTTAGGGGCCGCGACGCAGTATTTT.

This chain links TRBV12-3 or TRBV12-4 with TRBJ2-7; 8 nucleotides line up with TRBD1. The CDR3 consists of 13 residues. Losses at the gene ends were 4 bases for V and 5 bases for J; bases not matched to a gene: 4. CDR3: CASSSGQGDEQYF. DNA of the CDR3: TGTGCCAGCAGTTCAGGACAGGGCGACGAGCAGTACTTC.

This chain uses TRBV7-9 with TRBJ2-2; D is ambiguous. The CDR3 is 14 residues long. V lost 1 base and J lost 7, with 10 bases in between. CDR1 is SEHNR, CDR2 FQNEAQ, per germline (reference sequence). CDR3 loop: CASSLDLVGGELFF. The CDR3 DNA follows: TGTGCCAGCAGCTTAGACCTAGTAGGCGGGGAGCTGTTTTTT.

The chain employs TRBV5-8 and TRBJ1-6; a weak D match, TRBD1 (6 bases). V lost 1 base to trimming and J lost 8 bases, with 13 bases between them. This CDR3 contains 15 residues. The V gene's germline CDR1 is SGHTS and CDR2 YDEGEE. The CDR3 loop is CASSLSAGVYSPLHF. CDR3 nucleotides: TGTGCCAGCAGCTTGTCCGCAGGGGTATATTCACCCCTCCACTTT.

The chain joins TRBV28 to TRBJ1-2, with D possibly TRBD1 on 5 matching bases. CDR3 length: 15 amino acids. With 8 bases removed from V and 4 bases from J, the gap between germline ends came to 20 bases. Germline-derived CDR1 and CDR2 are MDHEN and SYDVKM. The CDR3 protein is CASPLPLGGTYGYTF. CDR3 DNA sequence: TGTGCCAGCCCTCTACCTTTGGGGGGGACCTATGGCTACACCTTC.

The rearrangement uses TRBV2 and TRBJ1-2; D remains ambiguous. Trimming pared 3 bases from V and 2 bases from J, leaving 7 bases between. In germline, CDR1 is SNHLY, CDR2 FYNNEI. This CDR3 comprises 13 residues. For the CDR3, the DNA is TGTGCCAGCAGTGACGGGCGGAACTATGGCTACACCTTC. Translated: CASSDGRNYGYTF. The entire variable domain, with the rest obtained from reference TRBV2 and TRBJ1-2, is as follows: EPEVTQTPSHQVTQMGQEVILRCVPISNHLYFYWYRQILGQKVEFLVSFYNNEISEKSEIFDDQFSVERPDGSNFTLKIRSTKLEDSAMYFCASSDGRNYGYTFGSGTRLTVV.

The V gene is TRBV5-1, the J gene TRBJ1-6; D is unresolved. Germline loops: CDR1 SGHRS, CDR2 YFSETQ. The V and J ends lost 4 bases and 7 bases respectively, with 12 bases between them. This CDR3 contains 14 residues. Here the CDR3 reads CASSLAGTNSPLHF. Written as DNA, the CDR3 is TGCGCCAGCAGCCTGGCAGGAACCAATTCACCCCTCCACTTT.

The chain combines TRBV18 with TRBJ1-1; a weak D match, TRBD1 (5 bases). Germline V gene data show CDR1 as KGHSH and CDR2 as LQKENI. Trimming removed 5 bases at V and 5 bases at J, with 21 bases between. The CDR3 runs to 16 residues. CDR3 loop: CASSSRGGGLGTEAFF. CDR3 sequence (DNA): TGTGCCAGCTCATCGAGGGGCGGGGGTTTGGGGACTGAAGCTTTCTTT.

J is TRBJ2-1 and V is TRBV28; D ambiguous. Looked up from germline, CDR1 is MDHEN and CDR2 is SYDVKM. Between the trimmed V and J ends, which lost 3 bases and 8 bases, there was a span of 8 bases. The length of the CDR3 is 12 residues. This chain's CDR3 is CASSFLRYEQFF. The CDR3 DNA reads as TGTGCCAGCAGTTTTCTCCGCTATGAGCAGTTCTTC. The variable domain in full, with the rest retrieved from reference TRBV28 and TRBJ2-1, is DVKVTQSSRYLVKRTGEKVFLECVQDMDHENMFWYRQDPGLGLRLIYFSYDVKMKEKGDIPEGYSVSREKKERFSLILESASTNQTSMYLCASSFLRYEQFFGPGTRLTVL.

This chain joins TRBV6-2 or TRBV6-3 and TRBJ1-2, with D possibly TRBD1 on 5 matching bases. The germline V gene has CDR1 MNHEY and CDR2 SVGEGT. The CDR3 has 13 amino acids. V was clipped by 0 bases and J by 4 bases, with 6 bases between them. CDR3 nucleotide sequence: TGTGCCAGCAGTTACTCGACAGTCTATGGCTACACCTTC. Translated, it gives CASSYSTVYGYTF.

V and J are TRBV4-1 and TRBJ1-2; TRBD1 is a possible D gene (5 bases). V was shortened by 0 bases and J by 5 bases, with 22 bases between the two germline ends. This CDR3 contains 18 residues. Germline lookup yields CDR1 MGHRA and CDR2 YSYEKL. CDR3 sequence reads: CASSQDRLWGRVGYGYTF. In nucleotides, the CDR3 is TGCGCCAGCAGCCAAGATCGTCTTTGGGGCAGGGTAGGATATGGCTACACCTTC.

V and J are TRBV7-9 and TRBJ1-1; D gene unclear. Germline values: CDR1 SEHNR, CDR2 FQNEAQ (reference sequence). Between the trimmed V and J ends, which lost 8 bases and 3 bases, there was a span of 13 bases. The CDR3 totals 13 residues. The CDR3 bases are TGTGCCAGCGCGAGTGAGGCGTACACTGAAGCTTTCTTT. This gives the protein CASASEAYTEAFF.

The V and J genes are TRBV27 and TRBJ1-6; no clear D. The germline gives CDR1 MNHEY, CDR2 SMNVEV (reference sequence). CDR3 length: 15 residues. V was clipped by 2 bases and J by 4 bases, with 9 bases between them. Here the CDR3 DNA reads TGTGCCAGCAGTTTACCTCCAGGTTATAATTCACCCCTCCACTTT. It is translated as CASSLPPGYNSPLHF.

The chain combines TRBV29-1 with TRBJ1-2; TRBD1 is a possible D gene (5 bases). Germline V gene sequence: CDR1 SQVTM, CDR2 ANQGSEA. The CDR3 totals 13 residues. Trimming removed 7 bases at V and 4 bases at J, with 16 bases between. The CDR3 region is CSARDARLYGYTF. Here the CDR3 DNA reads TGCAGCGCCCGGGACGCTCGACTCTATGGCTACACCTTC.

This chain uses TRBV27 with TRBJ2-1; a possible D gene is TRBD1 (6 bases). The germline CDR1 and CDR2 sequences are MNHEY and SMNVEV (reference sequence). CDR3 length: 15 residues. Between the trimmed V and J ends, which lost 2 bases and 3 bases, there was a span of 11 bases. The CDR3 sequence is CASSLPGAHYNEQFF. CDR3 nucleotide sequence: TGTGCCAGCAGTTTACCAGGGGCCCACTACAATGAGCAGTTCTTC.

V usage is TRBV4-3 and J usage is TRBJ2-5, with 8 bases identical to TRBD2. J gave up 0 bases and V 2 bases, and 8 bases lay outside the gene matches. CDR3 length: 17 residues. Per germline, CDR1 LGHNA and CDR2 YSLEER. As DNA, the CDR3 is TGCGCCAGCAGCCAAAAAGAGCGGGGGCAGTACCAAGAGACCCAGTACTTC. Translating gives CASSQKERGQYQETQYF.

Comments on this clone: The same CDR3 also results from other DNA sequences found in this sample. This chain uses TRBV20-1 with TRBJ1-2; D is uncertain. The CDR3 totals 9 residues. Trimming left V 6 bases short and J 8 bases short, with 7 bases between. Germline V lookup: CDR1 DFQATT, CDR2 SNEGSKA (reference sequence). The CDR3 is CSAPGGYTF. CDR3 DNA: TGCAGTGCCCCGGGAGGCTACACCTTC.

The chain uses TRBV5-1 and TRBJ2-2; 10 bases line up with TRBD2. This CDR3 spans 17 amino acids. J gave up 4 bases and V 6 bases, and 12 bases lay outside the gene matches. Germline CDR1 is SGHRS and CDR2 is YFSETQ. The CDR3 region has the DNA TGCGCCAGCACGGGGAGCGGGAGGGCGGCGGTCACCGGGGAGCTGTTTTTT. It translates to CASTGSGRAAVTGELFF.